The clone carrying this TCR beta chain was seen just once. Its specificity is unknown. This sample stems from a study of cytomegalovirus exposure and HLA in healthy donors. The CDR3 consists of 13 residues. Germline V gene sequence: CDR1 MGHDK, CDR2 SYGVNS. The V and J ends lost 4 bases and 6 bases, in that order; junction bases with no gene match: 2. PCR amplification relied on 60 Vbeta primers (plus 13 Jbeta primers). Profiled with immunoSEQ multiplex PCR; TCRdb holds only in-frame clones, not every one. The sample has some 200,000 clones, about 81% seen once. Findings and limits, study-wide: A previous analysis found most TCR beta V segments productive roughly 87% or roughly 30% of the time. With DRB1 most and HLA-C fewest, TCR association rates differed between HLA loci in a later analysis.

The chain carries TRBV25-1 and TRBJ1-4, with 7 bases lining up with TRBD1. This clonotype was sampled from a woman aged 18-29 years in good health and CMV-seronegative. The source material was PBMCs. The CDR3 nucleotides read TGTGCCAGCAGTGGAGGGACAGATGAAAAACTGTTTTTT. As protein: CASSGGTDEKLFF.